These 25 T cell receptor beta chains came from one sample sequenced in a study of blood T cell repertoires in COVID-19. Produced via immunoSEQ multiplex PCR; TCRdb's table is partial and in-frame only. Of about 480,000 clones in the sample, 80% to 90% were seen once. Sequenced input: peripheral blood. The receptors originated from a man aged 18 to 30 with COVID-19, enrolled during active disease.

This clone appeared once. The rearrangement links TRBV10-3 to TRBJ1-1; 7 bases map to TRBD1. Germline V lookup: CDR1 ENHRY, CDR2 SYGVKD. The CDR3 totals 14 residues. After removal of 4 bases from V and 4 bases from J, the junction contained 6 bases not matched to a gene. The CDR3 DNA reads TGTGCCATCAGTGGCCACAGGGGTCGCACTGAAGCTTTCTTT. Its translation is CAISGHRGRTEAFF.

The CDR3: CASSKDSYSNQPQHF. The CDR3 DNA is TGTGCCAGCAGCAAGGACAGCTATAGCAATCAGCCCCAGCATTTT. The chain links TRBV21-1 to TRBJ1-5; the table's D gene call, TRBD1, was not cross checked with the DNA. TRBV21-1 is noted as a pseudogene. The CDR3 has 15 residues.

V usage is TRBV6-5 and J usage is TRBJ1-6, with a weak D call TRBD1 (6 bases). The CDR3 totals 15 residues. V was shortened by 8 bases and J by 0 bases, with 11 bases between the two germline ends. Germline CDR1 MNHEY, CDR2 SVGAGI. The CDR3 sequence: CASRGASSYNSPLHF. The CDR3 DNA is TGTGCCAGCCGGGGGGCTAGCTCCTATAATTCACCCCTCCACTTT.

V gene TRBV6-5 combines with J gene TRBJ1-5; D gene ambiguous. V lost 9 bases and J lost 7, with 13 bases in between. The V gene's germline CDR1 is MNHEY and CDR2 SVGAGI. This CDR3 spans 12 amino acids. The CDR3 is CASGPLGQPQHF. CDR3 sequence (DNA): TGTGCCAGTGGACCACTAGGCCAGCCCCAGCATTTT.

This chain uses TRBV19 with TRBJ1-5; TRBD1 matches at 8 bases. The CDR3 is 15 amino acids. Looked up from germline, CDR1 is LNHDA and CDR2 is SQIVND (reference sequence). V lost 5 bases and J lost 3; bases outside the gene matches: 6. DNA for the CDR3: TGTGCCAGTAGTGTACAGGGGGAATTCAATCAGCCCCAGCATTTT. This translates into CASSVQGEFNQPQHF.

The CDR3 protein is CASSVEENTEAFF. The CDR3 bases are TGTGCCAGCAGTGTCGAGGAGAACACTGAAGCTTTCTTT. The chain combines TRBV6-4 with TRBJ1-1; D remains unclear. The CDR3 sequence is 13 residues long. V was pared by 4 bases and J by 1 base, with 7 bases between. Germline CDR1 reads MRHNA; CDR2 reads SNTAGT.

The chain is built from TRBV7-2 and TRBJ1-2; D may be TRBD1 (5 bases). The length of the CDR3 is 15 residues. V was trimmed by 3 bases and J by 4 bases, leaving 15 bases between them. CDR1 and CDR2 from the germline V gene are SGHTA and FQGNSA. CDR3 protein: CASSLGLSGLYGYTF. The DNA of the CDR3 is TGTGCCAGCAGCTTGGGGCTTTCGGGACTCTATGGCTACACCTTC.

Comment on this clone: Within the sample, other DNA sequences also encode this same CDR3. The chain has TRBV6-5 and TRBJ2-2; D is ambiguous. Trimming pared 3 bases from V and 4 bases from J, leaving 6 bases between. CDR1 and CDR2 (germline): MNHEY, SVGAGI. The length of the CDR3 is 13 residues. The CDR3 region is CASSYRATGELFF. CDR3 nucleotide sequence: TGTGCCAGCAGTTATCGAGCCACCGGGGAGCTGTTTTTT.

The chain joins TRBV5-1 to TRBJ2-1; 9 nucleotides match TRBD2. The V gene end was trimmed by 5 bases and the J gene end by 6 bases; junction bases not matched to a gene: 9. This CDR3 spans 15 amino acids. The germline gives CDR1 SGHRS, CDR2 YFSETQ. Written as DNA, the CDR3 is TGCGCCAGCAGGCAACAAGATAGCGGGAGCAATGAGCAGTTCTTC. Its protein is CASRQQDSGSNEQFF.

The J gene is TRBJ2-5, the V gene TRBV2; 11 nucleotides agree with TRBD2. The CDR3 spans 14 residues. Germline V lookup: CDR1 SNHLY, CDR2 FYNNEI. The J segment lost 4 bases and the V segment lost 6 bases, leaving 4 bases of the junction unmatched. CDR3 region: CASRLAGGGETQYF. The CDR3 DNA reads TGTGCCAGCAGGCTAGCGGGGGGAGGAGAGACCCAGTACTTC.

This sequence joins TRBV6-5 and TRBJ2-1, with a possible D match to TRBD2 (6 bases). The length of the CDR3 is 16 residues. The germline CDR1 and CDR2 sequences are MNHEY and SVGAGI. The germline V and J ends were trimmed by 2 bases and 8 bases, with 19 bases remaining between them. For the CDR3, the DNA is TGTGCCAGCAGTTACACCAGCGGGCCCCGAGGGGATGAGCAGTTCTTC. It is translated as CASSYTSGPRGDEQFF.

The chain employs TRBV5-8 and TRBJ2-7; tentative D call: TRBD2 (6 bases). V lost 1 base and J lost 2, with 10 bases in between. CDR3 length: 14 amino acids. Germline V gene data show CDR1 as SGHTS and CDR2 as YDEGEE. The CDR3 nucleotides are TGTGCCAGCAGCTTGAGTAGCGGTCCCTACGAGCAGTACTTC. Translation gives CASSLSSGPYEQYF.

The chain has TRBV9 and TRBJ2-1, with no clear D. V shed 2 bases and J shed 6 bases, with 3 bases lying between them. CDR1 is SGDLS and CDR2 is YYNGEE in the germline V gene. The CDR3 is 11 amino acids. CDR3 DNA: TGTGCCAGCAGCGTGGCCAATGAGCAGTTCTTC. Protein product: CASSVANEQFF.

This chain joins TRBV7-9 and TRBJ2-3; D is ambiguous. The CDR3 is made up of 12 amino acids. CDR1 and CDR2 from the germline V gene are SEHNR and FQNEAQ (reference sequence). Trimming removed 1 base from V and 9 bases from J, with 8 bases in between. In nucleotides, the CDR3 is TGTGCCAGCAGCTTAGAGAGGATGACGCAGTATTTT. This gives the protein CASSLERMTQYF.

The chain's CDR3 is CASSLDSSTEAFF. CDR3 bases: TGTGCCAGCAGTTTGGACAGCAGCACTGAAGCTTTCTTT. This chain links TRBV12-3 or TRBV12-4 with TRBJ1-1, with D possibly TRBD1 on 6 matching bases. There are 13 residues in the CDR3. Deletions cut 3 bases from V and 4 bases from J, with 9 bases between.

The chain joins TRBV11-2 to TRBJ2-2; 8 positions agree with TRBD1. V gave up 1 base and J gave up 6 bases; unmatched junction bases: 7. CDR3 size: 16 residues. Germline V gene sequence: CDR1 SGHAT, CDR2 FQNNGV. The CDR3: CASSLVPGGFPGELFF. The CDR3 DNA reads TGTGCCAGCAGCTTAGTACCAGGGGGCTTTCCCGGGGAGCTGTTTTTT.

The rearrangement joins TRBV7-6 to TRBJ2-7; D is possibly TRBD1 (6 bases). V was clipped by 2 bases and J by 6 bases, with 11 bases between them. CDR1 is SGHVS and CDR2 is FNYEAQ in the germline V gene. The CDR3 spans 13 residues. DNA for the CDR3: TGTGCCAGCAGCTTACTCTTCAGGGGCGAGCAGTACTTC. Amino acids: CASSLLFRGEQYF.

The chain carries TRBV25-1 and TRBJ2-2; D gene ambiguous. This CDR3 comprises 15 residues. Germline-derived CDR1 and CDR2 are MGHDK and SYGVNS. The V and J ends lost 5 bases and 5 bases respectively, with 15 bases between them. The CDR3 protein is CASSSTTKLTGELFF. For the CDR3, the DNA is TGTGCCAGCAGTTCCACGACAAAATTGACCGGGGAGCTGTTTTTT.

The rearrangement joins TRBV9 to TRBJ2-1; D not certain. The CDR3 is 13 amino acids. CDR1 and CDR2 (germline): SGDLS, YYNGEE. Between the trimmed V and J ends, which lost 4 bases and 6 bases, there was a span of 11 bases. In DNA form, the CDR3 reads TGTGCCAGCAGCCGTACCACTATCAATGAGCAGTTCTTC. It encodes CASSRTTINEQFF.

This sequence joins TRBV6-5 and TRBJ2-2; 7 bases line up with TRBD2. Trimming took 10 bases from V and 4 from J; bases not matched to a gene: 12. The CDR3 sequence is 15 residues long. Germline values: CDR1 MNHEY, CDR2 SVGAGI. CDR3 loop: CAINARGGRTGELFF. For the CDR3, the DNA is TGTGCCATAAATGCGCGGGGAGGGCGCACCGGGGAGCTGTTTTTT.

The chain uses TRBV7-9 and TRBJ2-2; 7 positions agree with TRBD2. Germline CDR1 is SEHNR and CDR2 is FQNEAQ (reference sequence). The CDR3 covers 17 residues. V dropped 0 bases and J dropped 6; count of bases not matched to a gene: 10. The CDR3 loop is CASSLAGDYIEAGELFF. Written as DNA, the CDR3 is TGTGCCAGCAGCTTAGCCGGGGACTATATAGAGGCCGGGGAGCTGTTTTTT.

The gene calls are TRBV7-9 and TRBJ2-7, with D uncertain. This CDR3 contains 14 residues. Germline V gives CDR1 SEHNR, CDR2 FQNEAQ (reference sequence). Trimming shortened V by 3 bases and J by 0 bases, and 9 bases separated the two germline ends. CDR3 amino acids: CASSFGGSSYEQYF. The CDR3 bases are TGTGCCAGCAGCTTCGGCGGTAGCTCCTACGAGCAGTACTTC.

The V call is TRBV23-1, the J call TRBJ2-5; maybe TRBD1 (6 bases). TRBV23-1 is an ORF; its function is uncertain. The CDR3 loop spans 16 amino acids. Trimming pared 3 bases from V and 5 bases from J, leaving 19 bases between. The DNA for the CDR3 is TGCGCCAGCAGTCAGGGGACATTTATCGTTTCGGAGACCCAGTACTTC. This encodes CASSQGTFIVSETQYF.

The gene calls are TRBV3-1 (or the pseudogene TRBV3-2) and TRBJ2-7, with D maybe TRBD2 (6 bases). Trimming removed 1 base from V and 0 bases from J, with 10 bases in between. Germline V gene data show CDR1 as LGHDT and CDR2 as YNNKEL (reference sequence). This CDR3 is 15 amino acids long. CDR3 nucleotide sequence: TGTGCCAGCAGCCAAGCGGGGACTTCCTCCTACGAGCAGTACTTC. Translated, it gives CASSQAGTSSYEQYF.

The chain links TRBV7-9 to TRBJ1-3; D uncertain. The V end lost 0 bases, the J end lost 3 bases, and 9 bases lay between the germline ends. CDR1 and CDR2 (germline): SEHNR, FQNEAQ (reference sequence). The CDR3 length is 15 residues. The CDR3 nucleotides are TGTGCCAGCAGCTTAGCGGGCTTAGATGGAAACACCATATATTTT. It translates to CASSLAGLDGNTIYF.